Given below is one T cell receptor (beta chain) in context. The CDR3 runs 14 residues. V shed 2 bases and J 0 bases; nucleotides not matched to a gene: 2. CDR1 is SGDLS and CDR2 is YYNGEE in the germline V gene. Profiled with immunoSEQ multiplex PCR; TCRdb holds only in-frame clones, not every one. The data show some 120,000 clones, 85% to 90% seen once. The data were taken from a study of blood T cell repertoires in COVID-19. About the study: The study drew acute and convalescent COVID-19 samples from the United States, Italy and Spain. PBMCs, B-cell-depleted T cells, or T cells were the source of the cDNA or gDNA that made up the material.

This clonotype was obtained from a woman between 45 and 60 years old with acute or convalescent COVID-19. Sequenced: peripheral blood. The J gene is TRBJ2-7, the V gene TRBV9, with TRBD1 matching 7 bases. CDR3 loop: CASSVRDSSYEQYF. The CDR3 region has the DNA TGTGCCAGCAGCGTCCGGGACAGCTCCTACGAGCAGTACTTC.